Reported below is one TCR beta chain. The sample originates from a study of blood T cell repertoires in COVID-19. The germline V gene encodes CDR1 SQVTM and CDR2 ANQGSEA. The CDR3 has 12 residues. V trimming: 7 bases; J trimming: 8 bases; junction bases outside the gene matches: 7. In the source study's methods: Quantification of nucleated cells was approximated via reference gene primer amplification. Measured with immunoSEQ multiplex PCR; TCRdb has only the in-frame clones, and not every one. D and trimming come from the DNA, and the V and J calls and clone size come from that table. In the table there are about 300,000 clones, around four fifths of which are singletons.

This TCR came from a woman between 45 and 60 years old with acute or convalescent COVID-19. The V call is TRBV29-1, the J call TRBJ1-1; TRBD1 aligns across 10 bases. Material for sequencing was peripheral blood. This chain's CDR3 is CSGGQGLVEAFF. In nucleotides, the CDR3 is TGCAGCGGGGGACAGGGGTTAGTAGAAGCTTTCTTT.